This record covers a single T cell receptor (beta chain). As originally analysed: Reference gene primer amplification in the assay estimated nucleated cell counts. The method was immunoSEQ multiplex PCR; TCRdb's version includes in-frame clones alone and lacks a portion of them. V and J calls and clone size are copied from that table; D and trimming were computed from the DNA. The top ten clones hold more than 9% of a sample with fewer than 250,000 clones, approximately 80% of them seen once. V lost 1 base and J 9 bases, leaving 7 bases between the germline ends. The germline CDR1 and CDR2 sequences are SGHDN and FVKESK. The CDR3 covers 12 residues. The data derive from a study of blood T cell repertoires in COVID-19. Study summary: The origin of the acute and convalescent COVID-19 samples was the United States, Italy and Spain. Sample material is recorded as cDNA or gDNA derived from T cells, B-cell-depleted T cells, or PBMCs.

Material for sequencing was peripheral blood. The V gene is TRBV14, the J gene TRBJ2-1, with unresolved D. This TCR was sampled from a woman older than 75 with acute or convalescent COVID-19. The CDR3 bases are TGTGCCAGCAGCCAAGCCCGAGGTGAGCAGTTCTTC. Translated, it gives CASSQARGEQFF.